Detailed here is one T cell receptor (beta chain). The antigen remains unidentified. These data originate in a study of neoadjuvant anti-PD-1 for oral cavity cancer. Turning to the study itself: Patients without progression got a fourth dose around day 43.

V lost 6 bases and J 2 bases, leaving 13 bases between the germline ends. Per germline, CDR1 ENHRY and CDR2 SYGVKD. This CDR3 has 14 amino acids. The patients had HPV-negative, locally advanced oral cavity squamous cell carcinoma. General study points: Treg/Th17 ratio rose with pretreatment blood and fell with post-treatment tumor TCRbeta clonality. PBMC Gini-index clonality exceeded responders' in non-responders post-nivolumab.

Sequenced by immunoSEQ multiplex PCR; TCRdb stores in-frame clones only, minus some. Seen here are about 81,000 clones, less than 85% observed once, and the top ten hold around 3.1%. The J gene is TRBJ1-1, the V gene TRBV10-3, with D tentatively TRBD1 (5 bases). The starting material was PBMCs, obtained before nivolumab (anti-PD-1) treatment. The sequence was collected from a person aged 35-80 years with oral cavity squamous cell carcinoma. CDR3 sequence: CAIRNLQGNTEAFF. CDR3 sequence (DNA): TGTGCCATCAGGAATTTGCAGGGTAACACTGAAGCTTTCTTT.